What follows describes a single T cell receptor beta chain. The antigen is unknown. The assay was immunoSEQ multiplex PCR, and TCRdb's table has in-frame clones only and misses some. In the table there are approximately 120,000 clones, approximately 78% of which are singletons. This sample was taken from a study of radiation and T cells in renal cell carcinoma. At the level of the study: Nephrectomy followed 15 Gy stereotactic body radiation by 4 weeks. Study-level findings and limits: In blood, top tumor clones expanded by 2 weeks, shrinking by 4. No pretreatment tumor biopsies were available for baseline clonotypes.

The sample's time point: baseline pretreatment blood. The treatment: 15 Gy SBRT to primary tumor, nephrectomy 4 weeks later. V dropped 5 bases and J dropped 6 bases, with 4 bases sitting between them. CDR3 length: 10 amino acids. Germline-derived CDR1 and CDR2 are MNHNS and SASEGT. This material consisted of blood, taken from a patient whose treatment included radiotherapy and nephrectomy. The clonotype comes from a woman aged 55-69 years with renal cell carcinoma. V gene TRBV6-1 combines with J gene TRBJ1-2; D is uncertain. The CDR3 DNA follows: TGTGCCAGCAGTCAGGATGGCTACACCTTC. It translates to CASSQDGYTF.